These 31 T cell receptor beta chains were sequenced from one sample in a study of T cells after posttransplantation cyclophosphamide (dated by TCRdb to about 2016). This sample's time point label indicates: posttransplant day relative to BM transplant. The treatment or condition label here, explained by the study, means: high-dose cyclophosphamide on days +3 and +4 as single-agent GVHD prophylaxis. Busulfan and fludarabine conditioning, a related or unrelated marrow graft, and cyclophosphamide on days +3 and +4 were given to PTCy patients. Library generation was performed with the immunoSEQ multiplex PCR assay. The immuneACCESS repertoire file appears here via TCRdb, limited to in-frame rearrangements. These files lack a portion of the clones; in checked studies, under half of the deficit traces to unresolved V genes, and the cause of the others is not known. The table shows over 6,500 clones here, with no singletons. The leading ten clones occupy less than 7% of the sample.

Source: PBMCs, taken after allogeneic stem cell transplant with posttransplant cyclophosphamide. Receptors originate from a male patient younger than 35 who received an allogeneic stem cell transplant from an unrelated donor, was CMV-positive, and had acute and chronic GVHD. Some T cells may derive from the graft donor when a transplant has been performed.

This clone occurred many times. This rearrangement joins TRBV7-9 to TRBJ2-7; 9 bases map to TRBD1. V shed 5 bases, J shed 3 bases, and the junction held 2 bases outside the gene matches. CDR1 SEHNR and CDR2 FQNEAQ come from the germline V gene (reference sequence). The CDR3 has 13 amino acids. CDR3 DNA sequence: TGTGCCAGCAGCGGGACAGGGAACTACGAGCAGTACTTC. It translates to CASSGTGNYEQYF.

This clone was picked up many times. The rearrangement links TRBV18 to TRBJ1-5, with 9 positions matching TRBD1. The CDR3 has 23 residues. The V and J ends lost 2 bases and 0 bases, in that order; junction bases with no gene match: 23. Germline V gene sequence: CDR1 KGHSH, CDR2 LQKENI. CDR3 nucleotides: TGTGCCAGCTCACCAATCCTAGGGCCCCTCGGGACAGGGATTTACTATAGCAATCAGCCCCAGCATTTT. Translating it yields CASSPILGPLGTGIYYSNQPQHF.

This clone was picked up many times. The J gene is TRBJ2-5, the V gene TRBV4-2; TRBD2 agrees at 10 bases. The ends lost 0 bases at V and 2 bases at J; junction bases unmatched: 3. Germline CDR1 reads LGHNA; CDR2 reads YNFKEQ. The CDR3 covers 16 residues. The CDR3 spells CASSQEPSGGQETQYF. The CDR3 bases are TGTGCCAGCAGCCAAGAGCCTAGCGGGGGACAAGAGACCCAGTACTTC.

There are many counts of this clone. The chain couples TRBV4-1 to TRBJ1-2, with a tentative D call TRBD1 (6 bases). The germline V gene encodes CDR1 MGHRA and CDR2 YSYEKL. This CDR3 has 16 amino acids. Deletions cut 0 bases from V and 7 bases from J, with 18 bases between. The CDR3 sequence is CASSQDSTDSFVGYTF. The CDR3 coding sequence is TGCGCCAGCAGCCAAGATTCGACGGACAGTTTCGTTGGCTACACCTTC.

This clone showed up many times. The chain carries TRBV6-5 and TRBJ1-2; 8 bases match TRBD1. The trim removed 5 bases at V and 8 bases at J, leaving 13 bases unmatched. Germline CDR1 is MNHEY and CDR2 is SVGAGI. The CDR3 sequence is 15 residues long. The CDR3 loop reads CASSTTGTGPPGYTF. CDR3 bases: TGTGCCAGCAGTACCACCGGGACAGGACCCCCCGGCTACACCTTC.

This clone has a count of ten or more. This rearrangement joins TRBV4-1 to TRBJ2-1; D gene uncertain. The V end lost 0 bases, the J end lost 4 bases, and 7 bases lay between the germline ends. The germline V gene encodes CDR1 MGHRA and CDR2 YSYEKL. This CDR3 contains 14 residues. CDR3 region: CASSQDRTYNEQFF. The CDR3 DNA is TGCGCCAGCAGCCAAGATCGAACATACAATGAGCAGTTCTTC.

This clone was recorded many times. J is TRBJ2-1 and V is TRBV18, with TRBD1 identical over 7 bases. In germline, CDR1 is KGHSH, CDR2 LQKENI. The CDR3 has 15 residues. After removal of 3 bases from V and 6 bases from J, the junction contained 8 bases not matched to a gene. The CDR3 here is CASSPSTTGSNEQFF. CDR3 sequence (DNA): TGTGCCAGCTCACCTTCTACGACAGGGAGCAATGAGCAGTTCTTC.

This clone has at least ten counts. This chain connects TRBV12-1 to TRBJ2-7; the table's D call TRBD1 went unverified against the DNA. TRBV12-1 is designated a pseudogene. The CDR3 length is 14 residues. CDR3 in amino acids: CASSPQGVLGEQYF. The CDR3 DNA reads TGTGCCAGCAGCCCTCAGGGGGTTTTGGGCGAGCAGTACTTC.

This clone was recorded at least ten times. V is TRBV19 and J is TRBJ1-1, with 8 positions matching TRBD1. Germline V gene lookup returns CDR1 LNHDA and CDR2 SQIVND (reference sequence). V gave up 5 bases and J gave up 0 bases; unmatched junction bases: 2. The CDR3 extends over 14 amino acids. The CDR3 protein is CASSVTGVNTEAFF. The CDR3 DNA reads as TGTGCCAGTAGTGTGACAGGGGTGAACACTGAAGCTTTCTTT.

This clone has at least ten counts. The chain couples TRBV2 to TRBJ1-2; 11 bases line up with TRBD1. The CDR3 loop spans 14 amino acids. Germline CDR1 is SNHLY and CDR2 is FYNNEI. V shed 6 bases, J shed 5 bases, and the junction held 5 bases outside the gene matches. The CDR3 is CASRPGQGAYGYTF. CDR3 DNA sequence: TGTGCCAGCAGACCAGGACAGGGGGCATATGGCTACACCTTC.

This clone appeared a few times. The CDR3 here is CAISEHTKTGGLETQYF. The CDR3 region has the DNA TGTGCCATCAGTGAGCACACCAAGACAGGGGGCTTGGAGACCCAGTACTTC. The chain couples TRBV10-3 to TRBJ2-5, with 10 nucleotides matching TRBD1. The CDR3 has 17 amino acids. The V and J ends lost 2 bases and 5 bases, in that order; junction bases with no gene match: 11. CDR1 and CDR2 (germline): ENHRY, SYGVKD.

This clone came up many times. The chain is built from TRBV7-9 and TRBJ1-2; D is uncertain. The V and J ends lost 5 bases and 2 bases respectively, with 18 bases between them. Germline CDR1 is SEHNR and CDR2 is FQNEAQ (reference sequence). The CDR3 length is 16 residues. CDR3 region: CASSPTPQLANYGYTF. For the CDR3, the DNA is TGTGCCAGCAGCCCAACCCCCCAGCTAGCAAACTATGGCTACACCTTC.

This clone was detected ten times or more. The V call is TRBV7-9, the J call TRBJ2-7, with a possible D match to TRBD2 (6 bases). There are 14 residues in the CDR3. Trimming pared 3 bases from V and 6 bases from J, leaving 15 bases between. CDR1 is SEHNR, CDR2 FQNEAQ, per germline (reference sequence). The CDR3 sequence: CASSFAGKGGEQYF. The DNA of the CDR3 is TGTGCCAGCAGCTTCGCGGGGAAGGGAGGCGAGCAGTACTTC.

The sample holds many counts of this clone. This chain uses TRBV18 with TRBJ2-2; possibly TRBD2 for D (6 bases). Trimming cost V 3 bases and J 7 bases, with 15 bases left between them. The germline CDR1 and CDR2 sequences are KGHSH and LQKENI. CDR3 length: 15 amino acids. In DNA, the CDR3 is TGTGCCAGCTCACCTTTAGCCCTGCGGGACGGGGAGCTGTTTTTT. Protein: CASSPLALRDGELFF.

This clone was detected many times. The V call is TRBV5-1, the J call TRBJ1-4; weak D call: TRBD1 (5 bases). Germline lookup yields CDR1 SGHRS and CDR2 YFSETQ. This CDR3 is built from 14 residues. With 1 base removed from V and 7 bases from J, the gap between germline ends came to 11 bases. This chain's CDR3 is CASSLIGDGEKLFF. As DNA, the CDR3 is TGCGCCAGCAGCTTGATAGGGGATGGTGAAAAACTGTTTTTT.

This clone was found many times. V gene TRBV11-2 combines with J gene TRBJ2-7; D might be TRBD2 (7 bases). V was cut by 7 bases and J by 6 bases, with 13 bases left in between. The CDR3 contains 12 residues. CDR1 SGHAT and CDR2 FQNNGV come from the germline V gene. This CDR3 reads CASTPGGSEQYF. The CDR3 DNA reads as TGTGCCAGCACCCCGGGGGGCTCCGAGCAGTACTTC.

The table lists this clone with many counts. The V and J genes are TRBV27 and TRBJ2-5; possibly TRBD2 for D (6 bases). The CDR3 length is 14 residues. In germline, CDR1 is MNHEY, CDR2 SMNVEV (reference sequence). Trimming removed 3 bases from V and 0 bases from J, with 8 bases in between. The CDR3 DNA reads as TGTGCCAGCAGTTTCTGGGGGGACCAAGAGACCCAGTACTTC. Protein: CASSFWGDQETQYF.

This clone occurred many times. The chain joins TRBV11-2 to TRBJ2-2; 7 bases align to TRBD1. From germline, CDR1 is SGHAT and CDR2 FQNNGV. V trimming: 4 bases; J trimming: 5 bases; junction bases outside the gene matches: 10. The CDR3 sequence is 16 residues long. The CDR3 DNA is TGTGCCAGCAGCTCGACCCGACAGGGTCGAACCGGGGAGCTGTTTTTT. It specifies CASSSTRQGRTGELFF.

This clone appeared many times. The chain employs TRBV7-9 and TRBJ2-1, with 8 bases that match TRBD1. The CDR3 extends over 16 amino acids. CDR1 is SEHNR and CDR2 is FQNEAQ in the germline V gene (reference sequence). V gave up 7 bases and J gave up 5 bases; unmatched junction bases: 13. The CDR3 spells CASTRDRDRRDNEQFF. CDR3 DNA: TGTGCCAGCACCCGGGACCGGGACAGGCGAGACAATGAGCAGTTCTTC.

Many counts were recorded for this clone. The genes are TRBV5-1 and TRBJ2-1; D gene unclear. Per germline, CDR1 SGHRS and CDR2 YFSETQ. The V and J ends lost 5 bases and 7 bases respectively, with 13 bases between them. The CDR3 covers 13 residues. The CDR3: CASRVLEKNEQFF. The CDR3 DNA sequence: TGCGCCAGCAGAGTCTTAGAGAAAAATGAGCAGTTCTTC.

This clone was observed at least ten times. J is TRBJ1-2 and V is TRBV27; TRBD1 might be the D (6 bases). CDR3 length: 15 residues. V gave up 4 bases and J gave up 6 bases, with 18 bases separating them. Per the germline V gene, CDR1 is MNHEY and CDR2 is SMNVEV (reference sequence). In nucleotides, the CDR3 is TGTGCCAGCAGTTGGCAGGGGAGGGCCACAGATGGCTACACCTTC. Its protein product is CASSWQGRATDGYTF.

This clone was found many times. The V gene is TRBV5-4, the J gene TRBJ1-6; the D is unclear. V lost 4 bases and J lost 6, with 8 bases in between. This CDR3 has 13 residues. Germline V gene sequence: CDR1 SGHNT, CDR2 YYREEE (reference sequence). CDR3 nucleotide sequence: TGTGCCAGCAGCGCAGACACTAATTCACCCCTCCACTTT. Residues: CASSADTNSPLHF.

This clone is classed as medium-sized. The chain carries TRBV5-1 and TRBJ1-4, with TRBD1 identical over 7 bases. This CDR3 has 16 amino acids. V lost 4 bases and J lost 6; bases outside the gene matches: 12. CDR1 is SGHRS and CDR2 is YFSETQ in the germline V gene. The chain's CDR3 is CASSPRVRDSYEKLFF. CDR3 coding DNA: TGCGCCAGCAGCCCCCGAGTTCGGGACAGCTATGAAAAACTGTTTTTT.

This clone has ten or more counts. The rearrangement links TRBV6-5 to TRBJ1-1; D is unclear. There are 11 residues in the CDR3. Trimming stripped 11 bases from V and 3 bases from J, with 10 bases between. Germline CDR1 is MNHEY and CDR2 is SVGAGI. This CDR3 is CASRRDTEAFF. In DNA, the CDR3 is TGTGCCTCCCGGAGGGACACTGAAGCTTTCTTT.

This clone was observed many times. The chain uses TRBV5-6 and TRBJ2-7, with 8 bases aligning to TRBD1. V lost 4 bases, J lost 1 base, and 7 bases stayed unmatched. Germline CDR1 reads SGHDT; CDR2 reads YYEEEE. CDR3 size: 15 residues. The CDR3 region has the DNA TGTGCCAGCAGCGACCGGGACAGGTTGTCCTACGAGCAGTACTTC. Translating gives CASSDRDRLSYEQYF.

By frequency in the sample, this clone is large. The J gene is TRBJ2-2, the V gene TRBV10-1, with TRBD2 matching over 11 bases. CDR3 length equals 16 residues. Per germline, CDR1 WNHNN and CDR2 SYGVQD (reference sequence). V gave up 3 bases and J gave up 5 bases; unmatched junction bases: 5. CDR3 DNA: TGCGCCAGCAGTGACAGACTAGCGGGGCTTACCGGGGAGCTGTTTTTT. It codes for CASSDRLAGLTGELFF.

This clone was picked up many times. The rearrangement uses TRBV10-3 and TRBJ2-1; tentative D call: TRBD2 (7 bases). This CDR3 has 14 amino acids. The V gene lost 3 bases and the J gene lost 12 bases, with 18 bases spanning the gap. From germline, CDR1 is ENHRY and CDR2 SYGVKD. Here the CDR3 DNA reads TGTGCCATCAGTGACGAGTGGGGGGGGGCTCCGCAGTTCTTC. It codes for CAISDEWGGAPQFF.

This clone was detected ten times or more. V gene TRBV20-1 combines with J gene TRBJ2-3; D remains unclear. Germline V gene lookup returns CDR1 DFQATT and CDR2 SNEGSKA (reference sequence). The V and J ends lost 8 bases and 6 bases respectively, with 12 bases between them. The CDR3 is 11 amino acids. As DNA, the CDR3 is TGCAGTACTTCACAGTCGGATACGCAGTATTTT. It specifies CSTSQSDTQYF.

This clone was observed many times. The chain carries TRBV5-5 and TRBJ2-1, with TRBD1 as a possible D gene (5 bases). V dropped 0 bases and J dropped 1 base, with 8 bases sitting between them. The CDR3 contains 15 residues. CDR1 SGHKS and CDR2 YYEKEE come from the germline V gene (reference sequence). This CDR3 is CASSLGAGSYNEQFF. The CDR3 DNA is TGTGCCAGCAGCTTGGGAGCAGGGTCCTACAATGAGCAGTTCTTC.

This clone has at least ten counts. This sequence joins TRBV14 and TRBJ1-3; TRBD1 matches 8 bases. The germline V gene encodes CDR1 SGHDN and CDR2 FVKESK. After removal of 4 bases from V and 3 bases from J, the junction contained 8 bases not matched to a gene. This CDR3 contains 16 residues. The CDR3 loop is CASSRWQGALGNTIYF. The CDR3, as DNA: TGTGCCAGCAGCCGATGGCAGGGGGCGCTTGGAAACACCATATATTTT.

This clone was observed many times. The chain joins TRBV15 to TRBJ1-4, with TRBD1 identical over 9 bases. The CDR3 sequence is 14 residues long. Trimming cost V 6 bases and J 3 bases; bases outside gene matches: 2. Germline V gene sequence: CDR1 LNHNV, CDR2 YYDKDF (reference sequence). DNA for the CDR3: TGTGCCACCAGGAGACAGGGGGCTAATGAAAAACTGTTTTTT. It translates to CATRRQGANEKLFF.